The clone carrying this TCR beta chain was seen a single time. PCR was performed using 60 Vbeta and 13 Jbeta primers. Assay used: immunoSEQ multiplex PCR; TCRdb lists only in-frame clones, some missing. This sample has 55,000 to 85,000 clones; around 72% occur once, and the top ten carry 9% to 14%. This sample stems from a study of cytomegalovirus exposure and HLA in healthy donors. CDR1 is SGHTA and CDR2 is FQGNSA in the germline V gene. Trimming cost V 2 bases and J 0 bases, with 12 bases left between them. The CDR3 sequence is 16 residues long. The V call is TRBV7-2, the J call TRBJ2-3; D is perhaps TRBD2 (6 bases). The sequence derives from a woman aged 40-49 years in good health and CMV-seropositive. Input material: PBMCs. CDR3 in amino acids: CASSLLRGVSTDTQYF. CDR3 bases: TGTGCCAGCAGCTTATTGCGGGGAGTAAGCACAGATACGCAGTATTTT.